The rows below give T cell receptor beta chains drawn from one sample of a study of response to subunit inactivated influenza vaccine. TCRdb passed the RT-PCR reads through MiXCR, listing each CDR3 protein once. The sample holds 290,000 or so distinct CDR3 sequences, around 20% seen once. The sequencing used PBMCs from blood, collected about 20 months after vaccination. These receptors were taken from a man aged 45 to 75 who received an inactivated influenza vaccine. The CDR3 runs from the conserved cysteine through the conserved F or W. A D gene is named only where the DNA matches it firmly. Not all rows give a size; the values are once, few, many and, for expanded clones, a class.

CDR3 protein | CDR3 DNA | D gene | J gene | V gene | clone size
CASSRLSGGNTEAFF | TGCGCCAGCAGCCGCCTTTCCGGTGGGAACACTGAAGCTTTCTTT | . | TRBJ1-1 | TRBV5-1 | many
CASTGGQGYNQPQHF | TGTGCCAGCACGGGAGGACAGGGGTACAATCAGCCCCAGCATTTT | TRBD1 | TRBJ1-5 | TRBV6-1 | .
CATSDSSAGRSYNEQFF | TGTGCCACCAGTGATTCCTCAGCGGGACGATCCTACAATGAGCAGTTCTTC | TRBD2 | TRBJ2-1 | TRBV24-1 | .
CASSSITDKAYGYTF | TGTGCCAGCAGCTCCATTACCGACAAGGCCTATGGCTACACCTTC | . | TRBJ1-2 | TRBV11-2 | few
CASSPERRGPHEQYF | TGTGCCAGCAGCCCGGAGAGGAGGGGCCCCCACGAGCAGTACTTC | . | TRBJ2-7 | TRBV4-2 | few
CASSKAPPVGQYF | TGTGCCAGCAGCAAAGCGCCCCCGGTGGGCCAGTACTTC | . | TRBJ2-5 | TRBV21-1 | .
CASSLRQTLNTEAFF | TGCGCCAGCAGCTTGCGGCAGACATTGAACACTGAAGCTTTCTTT | . | TRBJ1-1 | TRBV5-1 | few
CSVEEGFLGGEQYF | TGCAGCGTTGAAGAGGGCTTCCTTGGGGGCGAGCAGTACTTC | . | TRBJ2-7 | TRBV29-1 | many
CASSESGGNSPLHF | TGTGCCAGCAGTGAATCTGGGGGTAATTCACCCCTCCACTTT | . | TRBJ1-6 | TRBV25-1 | .
CASSLEKPDNSPLHF | TGCGCCAGCAGCTTGGAGAAGCCAGATAATTCACCCCTCCACTTT | . | TRBJ1-6 | TRBV5-1 | .
CASSLGNRGGHDTQYF | TGTGCCAGCAGCTTAGGGAACAGGGGAGGTCACGATACGCAGTATTTT | . | TRBJ2-3 | TRBV13 | .
CASSPLTGPTNQPQHF | TGTGCCAGCAGCCCACTTACCGGGCCCACAAATCAGCCCCAGCATTTT | . | TRBJ1-5 | TRBV7-6 | .
CSARRQPSTDTQYF | TGCAGTGCTAGGCGACAACCTAGCACAGATACGCAGTATTTT | . | TRBJ2-3 | TRBV20-1 | few
CASRPTRRGPNTGELFF | TGTGCCAGCCGCCCCACTCGGCGGGGGCCGAACACCGGGGAGCTGTTTTTT | . | TRBJ2-2 | TRBV6-2/TRBV6-3 | .
CASSEDFGAGTNQPQHF | TGTGCCAGCAGTGAAGATTTTGGGGCAGGGACAAATCAGCCCCAGCATTTT | . | TRBJ1-5 | TRBV6-1 | few
CASSPGTSGGWTDTQYF | TGTGCCAGCAGCCCTGGGACTAGCGGGGGGTGGACAGATACGCAGTATTTT | TRBD2 | TRBJ2-3 | TRBV7-9 | .
CASSYAGLAEATEQFF | TGTGCCAGCAGTTACGCCGGACTAGCGGAGGCCACGGAGCAGTTCTTC | TRBD2 | TRBJ2-1 | TRBV6-5 | few
CASSSGQGLNTGELFF | TGTGCCAGCAGTTCAGGACAGGGGCTTAACACCGGGGAGCTGTTTTTT | TRBD1 | TRBJ2-2 | TRBV12-3/TRBV12-4 | few
CSVDFAGEDTQYF | TGCAGCGTTGACTTTGCGGGAGAAGATACGCAGTATTTT | TRBD2 | TRBJ2-3 | TRBV29-1 | .
CASSFGTGGHYGYTF | TGTGCCAGCAGTTTTGGGACAGGGGGCCACTATGGCTACACCTTC | TRBD1 | TRBJ1-2 | TRBV28 | many